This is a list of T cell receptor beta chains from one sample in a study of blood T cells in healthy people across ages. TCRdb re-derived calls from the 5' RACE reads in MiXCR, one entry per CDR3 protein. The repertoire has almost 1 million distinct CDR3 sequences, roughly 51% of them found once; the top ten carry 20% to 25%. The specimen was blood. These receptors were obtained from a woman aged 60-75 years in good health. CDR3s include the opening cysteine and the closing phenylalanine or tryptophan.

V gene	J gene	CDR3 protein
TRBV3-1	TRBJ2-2	CASSQAGRGGELFF
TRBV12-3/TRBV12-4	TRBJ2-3	CASSLGREFTDTQYF
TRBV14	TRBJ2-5	CASSHTSPGQRGQETQYF
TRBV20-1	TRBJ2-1	CSAALTYNEQFF
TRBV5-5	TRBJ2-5	CASSVTSGGYQETQYF
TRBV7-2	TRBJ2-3	CASSLEASGRAADTQYF
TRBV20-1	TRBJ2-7	CSARDTGYEQYF
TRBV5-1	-	CASSLSLGYTEQYF
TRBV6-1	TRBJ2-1	CASRSYRGASNEQFF
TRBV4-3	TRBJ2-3	CASSQGPGSTDTQYF
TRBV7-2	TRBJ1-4	CASSSRGRGGEKLFF
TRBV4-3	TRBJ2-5	CASSQDHRDGGGQYF
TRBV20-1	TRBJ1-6	CSATDARQVNSPLHF
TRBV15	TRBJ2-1	CATSRGRGYYNEQFF
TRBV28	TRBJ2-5	CASSYASGTYNEQYF
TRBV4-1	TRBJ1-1	CASSQGTGGKNTEAFF
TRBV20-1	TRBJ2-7	CSARPDGLAPGAMYF
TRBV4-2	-	CASSQVGGRLEAYEQYF
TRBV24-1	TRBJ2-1	CATSGPVPSGDFNNEQFF
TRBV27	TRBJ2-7	CASRGGDWYEQYF
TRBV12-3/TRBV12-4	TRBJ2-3	CASSPRQGADTQYF
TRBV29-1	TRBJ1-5	CSVVDRGPGQPQHF
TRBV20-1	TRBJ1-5	CSARGFGLNQPQHF
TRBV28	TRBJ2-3	CASSTFAGNTDTQYF
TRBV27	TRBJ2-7	CASSLSQGYYEQYF
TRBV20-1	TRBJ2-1	CSARGGLTYNEQFF
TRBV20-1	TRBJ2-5	CSAHPGGETRYF
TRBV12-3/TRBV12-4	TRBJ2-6	CASSFGTGPSGANVLTF
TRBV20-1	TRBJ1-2	CSARQKTLNYGYTF
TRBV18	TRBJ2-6	CASSPEVLSGANVLTF
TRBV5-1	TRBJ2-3	CASSPPMLAGTDTQYF
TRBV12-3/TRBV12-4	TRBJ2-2	CASSNPGQGATGELFF
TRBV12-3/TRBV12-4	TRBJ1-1	CASRVDTGTEAFF
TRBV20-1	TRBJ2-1	CSAHRGVSSYNEQFF
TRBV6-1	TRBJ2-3	CASSDRGLAGRVGSSTDTQYF
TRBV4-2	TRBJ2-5	CASSQGASLQETQYF
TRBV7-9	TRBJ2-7	CASSLGGGTSGRHEQYF
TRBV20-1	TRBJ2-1	CSAPRGQGSYNEQFF
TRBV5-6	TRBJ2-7	CANRLGGSTYEQYF
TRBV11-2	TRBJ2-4	CASSLGGTGLNIQYF
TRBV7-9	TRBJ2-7	CASSGGGTYEQYF
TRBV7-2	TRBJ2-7	CASSFSPVPGHEQYF
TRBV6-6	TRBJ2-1	CASSYPSDEQFF
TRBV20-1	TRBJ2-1	CSASPAQRRQFF
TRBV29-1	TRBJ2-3	CSASQAGGTDTQYF
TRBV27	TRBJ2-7	CASSSLQGGSYEQYF
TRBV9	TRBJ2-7	CASSPRLGGGYEQYF
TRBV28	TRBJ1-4	CASRGDSNEKLFF
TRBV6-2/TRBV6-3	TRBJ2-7	CASRHRGEQYF
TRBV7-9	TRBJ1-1	CASSLGGQTKDTEAFF
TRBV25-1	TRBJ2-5	CASTPTEYQETQYF
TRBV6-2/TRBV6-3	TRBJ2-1	CASRRTGAYNEQFF
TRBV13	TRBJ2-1	CASSRLASSTYNEQFF
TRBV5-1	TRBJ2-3	CASSHLGVGTDTQYF
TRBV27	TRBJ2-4	CASSSEAMTIQYF